This T cell receptor beta chain is drawn from a study of blood T cell repertoires in COVID-19. Overall study context: The origin of the acute and convalescent COVID-19 samples was the United States, Italy and Spain.

Allocation to cohorts depended on clinical history reported by the participants. Those designated as exposed participants met a COVID-19 case within 2 weeks before study entry. Per the original methods: Reference gene primer amplification gave estimated nucleated cell counts. Generated by immunoSEQ multiplex PCR, the TCRdb table keeps only in-frame clones and is missing some. V, J and clone size derive from that table, while D and trimming were established from the DNA sequence. Here the sample spans over 350,000 clones, about nine tenths being singletons. V lost 5 bases to trimming and J lost 4 bases; unmatched junction nucleotides: 5. There are 15 residues in the CDR3. From germline, CDR1 is SGHRS and CDR2 YFSETQ.

Specimen: PBMCs or T cells enriched from blood (not recorded which). This chain uses TRBV5-1 with TRBJ2-1, with TRBD2 matching over 11 bases. The receptor's source is a woman between 40 and 55 years old who had been exposed to COVID-19. CDR3 residues: CASSGTSGRYNEQFF. DNA of the CDR3: TGCGCCAGCAGTGGTACTAGCGGGAGATACAATGAGCAGTTCTTC.